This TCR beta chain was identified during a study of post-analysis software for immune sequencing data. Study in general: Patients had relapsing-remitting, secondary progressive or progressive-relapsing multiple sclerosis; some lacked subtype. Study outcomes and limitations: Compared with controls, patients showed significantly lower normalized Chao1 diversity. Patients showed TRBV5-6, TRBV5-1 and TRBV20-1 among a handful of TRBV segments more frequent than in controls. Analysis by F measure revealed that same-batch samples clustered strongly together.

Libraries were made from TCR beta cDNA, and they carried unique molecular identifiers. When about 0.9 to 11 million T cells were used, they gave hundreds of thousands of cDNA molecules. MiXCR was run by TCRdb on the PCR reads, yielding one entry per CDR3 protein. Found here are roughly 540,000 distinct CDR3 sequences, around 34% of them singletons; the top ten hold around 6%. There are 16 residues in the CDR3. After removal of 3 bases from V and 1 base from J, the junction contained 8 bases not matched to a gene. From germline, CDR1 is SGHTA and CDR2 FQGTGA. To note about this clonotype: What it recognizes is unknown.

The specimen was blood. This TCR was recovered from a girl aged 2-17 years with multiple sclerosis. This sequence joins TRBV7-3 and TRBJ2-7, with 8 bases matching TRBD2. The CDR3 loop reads CASSLIGGGLSYEQYF. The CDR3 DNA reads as TGTGCCAGCAGCTTGATCGGCGGGGGGCTATCCTACGAGCAGTACTTC.